Reported below is one TCR beta chain. Its target is not known. Germline CDR1 reads KGHSH; CDR2 reads LQKENI. The CDR3 runs to 12 residues. V lost 6 bases and J lost 6, with 9 bases in between. This sample is part of a study of OX40 agonist ivuxolimab in advanced cancers. Study as a whole: With a range of roughly 23 to 79, age averaged about 59 years, and approximately 83% were male. Partial responses occurred in Three dose-escalation patients, one with hepatocellular carcinoma and two with cutaneous melanoma. Checkpoint inhibitors had been given previously to approximately 41% of patients. General study findings and limits: At 0.1 to 3.0 mg/kg, CD4+ and CD8+ blood T cells expanded clonally by week 6.

Clones were sequenced by immunoSEQ multiplex PCR, and TCRdb holds only the in-frame ones, with some missing. Of tens of thousands of clones in the sample, more than 85% were seen once. V usage is TRBV18 and J usage is TRBJ2-4; TRBD2 is a possible D gene (6 bases). The sequence was obtained from an adult with an advanced solid tumor such as melanoma, head and neck, liver or kidney cancer. The sample consisted of CD4+ or CD8+ T cells sorted from blood, taken in a trial of the OX40 agonist ivuxolimab. The CDR3 sequence: CASSSGVNIQYF. The CDR3 DNA follows: TGTGCCAGCTCTTCGGGGGTAAACATTCAGTACTTC.